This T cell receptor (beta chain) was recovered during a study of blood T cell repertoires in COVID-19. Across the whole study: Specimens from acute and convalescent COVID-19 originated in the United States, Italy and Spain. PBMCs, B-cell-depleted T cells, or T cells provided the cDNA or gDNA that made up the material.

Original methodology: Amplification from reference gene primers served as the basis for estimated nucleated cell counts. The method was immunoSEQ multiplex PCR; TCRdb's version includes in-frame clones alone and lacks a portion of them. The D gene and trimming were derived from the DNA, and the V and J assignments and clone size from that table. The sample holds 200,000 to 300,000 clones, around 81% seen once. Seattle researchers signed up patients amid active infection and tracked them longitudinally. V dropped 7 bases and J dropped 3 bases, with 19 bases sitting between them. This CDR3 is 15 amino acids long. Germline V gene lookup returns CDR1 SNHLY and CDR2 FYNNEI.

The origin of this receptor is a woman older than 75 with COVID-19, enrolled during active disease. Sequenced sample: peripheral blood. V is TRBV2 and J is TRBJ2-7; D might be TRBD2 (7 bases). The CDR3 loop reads CASTSGEGGNYEQYF. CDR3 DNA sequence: TGTGCCAGCACCTCGGGGGAGGGGGGTAACTACGAGCAGTACTTC.